The rows below give T cell receptor beta chains drawn from one sample of a study of Ad26.COV2.S vaccination and SARS-CoV-2 variants. This table comes from immunoSEQ multiplex PCR, and its TCRdb copy is limited to in-frame clones, with some not included. The data show about 6,800 clones, roughly 84% seen once. The sample consisted of peripheral blood, taken after recovery from COVID-19. These receptors came from a human donor who had recovered from COVID-19. Each CDR3 is given with its conserved first and last residue. A D gene is named only where the DNA matches it firmly. Size tells how often a clone was seen (once, few, many) or the class of an expanded clone, and some rows leave it out.

CDR3nt	CDR3aa	v_gene	j_gene	d_gene	abundance
TGTGCCAGCAGCCCCTTTGGACTAGCAGGAAACTATGAGCAGTTCTTC	CASSPFGLAGNYEQFF	TRBV6-2/TRBV6-3	TRBJ2-1	TRBD2	medium-sized
TGTGCCAGTAGTACTCGACAGGGCAACACTGAAGCTTTCTTT	CASSTRQGNTEAFF	TRBV19	TRBJ1-1	TRBD1	.
TGTGCCGTCAGTGCAGGGGTGGGCAGCAATCAGCCCCAGCATTTT	CAVSAGVGSNQPQHF	TRBV10-3	TRBJ1-5	.	.
TGTGCCAGTAGGGACAGGGGCGAGGGACAAGAGACCCAGTACTTC	CASRDRGEGQETQYF	TRBV19	TRBJ2-5	TRBD1	.
TGCGCCAGCAGTGACCCGGGGACAGGGGGAAGGAACACTGAAGCTTTCTTT	CASSDPGTGGRNTEAFF	TRBV10-2	TRBJ1-1	TRBD1	.
TGTGCCAGCAGCTTAGAAAGGGGTCCCTACAATGAGCAGTTCTTC	CASSLERGPYNEQFF	TRBV11-1	TRBJ2-1	.	.
TGTGCCAGCAGTCCCGGGACAGGGGGCGTGAGTCAGCCCCAGCATTTT	CASSPGTGGVSQPQHF	TRBV7-8	TRBJ1-5	TRBD1	.
TGCGCCAGCAGCCAAGTGGTCCGGCTGGGAAAAGCTTTCTTT	CASSQVVRLGKAFF	TRBV4-1	TRBJ1-1	.	.
TGCGCCAGCAGCCACCTCGGAGGGGCAGGGCCACTCAATGAGCAGTTCTTC	CASSHLGGAGPLNEQFF	TRBV4-3	TRBJ2-1	.	.
TGTGCCAGCAGCTTTCGGAGAAGCACAGATACGCAGTATTTT	CASSFRRSTDTQYF	TRBV5-4	TRBJ2-3	.	few
TGTGCCAGCAGCTTCCTGGACGGGACCTACGAGCAGTACTTC	CASSFLDGTYEQYF	TRBV5-6	TRBJ2-7	.	.
TGTGCCAGCAGCCAACAGGGATACTACGAGCAGTACTTC	CASSQQGYYEQYF	TRBV27	TRBJ2-7	.	.
TGTGCCAGCACCGATATCGGGACAGCGGATACGCAGTATTTT	CASTDIGTADTQYF	TRBV5-8	TRBJ2-3	TRBD1	.
TGCAGCGTTGCGGCTAGCGGGAGGGCCGGGGCGGGAGAGCAGTTCTTC	CSVAASGRAGAGEQFF	TRBV29-1	TRBJ2-1	TRBD2	.
TGCGCCAGCAGCCCGAACACCGGGGAGCTGTTTTTT	CASSPNTGELFF	TRBV5-1	TRBJ2-2	.	.
TGTGCCAGCTCACCACGGCGAAGGGGCGAAGTAGATACGCAGTATTTT	CASSPRRRGEVDTQYF	TRBV18	TRBJ2-3	.	.
TGCGCCAGCAGCCAAGTTCAAGGGAAATCACCCCTCCACTTT	CASSQVQGKSPLHF	TRBV4-1	TRBJ1-6	.	few
TGTGCCAGCTCACCACCGGGGACAGGGAATTACGAGCAGTACTTC	CASSPPGTGNYEQYF	TRBV18	TRBJ2-7	TRBD1	.
TGTGCCAGCAGTGTTGGACAGGGGGCCACCTACGAGCAGTACTTC	CASSVGQGATYEQYF	TRBV2	TRBJ2-7	TRBD1	.
TGTGCCAGCAGCTTGGGACTAGCGGGGGGCCTACAAGAGACCCAGTACTTC	CASSLGLAGGLQETQYF	TRBV7-9	TRBJ2-5	TRBD2	.
TGTGCCAGCAGTTCCCTTTTAAGACAGACCCAAGAGACCCAGTACTTC	CASSSLLRQTQETQYF	TRBV28	TRBJ2-5	.	.
TGTGCCAGCAGCTCGACAGGGTCATTAGTAGCAGATACGCAGTATTTT	CASSSTGSLVADTQYF	TRBV11-1	TRBJ2-3	TRBD1	.
TGTGCCAGCTCACCTGCTAACAGGGGAAGTAATCAGCCCCAGCATTTT	CASSPANRGSNQPQHF	TRBV18	TRBJ1-5	TRBD1	.
TGTGCCAGCAGCCCGCCCTGGGCCTACGATAAAGGGGCGTTCTTC	CASSPPWAYDKGAFF	TRBV11-2	TRBJ2-1	.	.
TGTGCCAGCAGACTACCGGGACAGAACACCGGGGAGCTGTTTTTT	CASRLPGQNTGELFF	TRBV28	TRBJ2-2	.	.
TGTGCCAGCAGCCCCCTCGGGACAGGGGATTACGAGCAGTACTTC	CASSPLGTGDYEQYF	TRBV5-6	TRBJ2-7	TRBD1	.
TGTGCCAGCAGCTTAGAGGCACAGGAGGCGTTAGGCGGCTACACCTTC	CASSLEAQEALGGYTF	TRBV7-9	TRBJ1-2	.	medium-sized
TGTGCCTGGAGTACTACGCTTTATGAGTGTGCTAATGAAAAACTGTTTTTT	CAWSTTLYECANEKLFF	TRBV30	TRBJ1-4	.	.
TGTGCCAGCTCACCACTTGTAGCGGGTATGGACACTGAAGCTTTCTTT	CASSPLVAGMDTEAFF	TRBV18	TRBJ1-1	.	.
TGTGCCAGCTCACCAAAGGCCTACGAGCAGTACTTC	CASSPKAYEQYF	TRBV18	TRBJ2-7	.	.
TGTGCCAGCAGCTTGAGGGGAGGACAGCAAGAGACCCAGTACTTC	CASSLRGGQQETQYF	TRBV5-6	TRBJ2-5	.	.
TGTGCCAGCAGTTTCCGGGACGCTCGCACAGATACGCAGTATTTT	CASSFRDARTDTQYF	TRBV27	TRBJ2-3	.	few
TGTGCCAGCAACAGGGACGGGAAAATCTCACCCCTCCACTTT	CASNRDGKISPLHF	TRBV2	TRBJ1-6	.	.
TGTGCCAGCAGCCCCGACCCAACCCCGACGAGAACCGGGGAGCTGTTTTTT	CASSPDPTPTRTGELFF	TRBV27	TRBJ2-2	.	once
TGCGCCAGCAGCTTGAGCGCAGTTACAACGAACACCGGGGAGCTGTTTTTT	CASSLSAVTTNTGELFF	TRBV5-1	TRBJ2-2	.	.
TGCGCCAGCAGCCAAGATCCGGGGAACACTGAAGCTTTCTTT	CASSQDPGNTEAFF	TRBV4-1	TRBJ1-1	.	.
TGTGCCAGCAGGCCCCGGGAGACCTATGGCTACACCTTC	CASRPRETYGYTF	TRBV28	TRBJ1-2	.	.